The 20 T cell receptor beta chains reported below all come from one sample, sequenced in a study of T-cell reconstitution after alpha-beta-depleted transplantation in children. As it was prepared, the TCRbeta library received unique molecular identifiers. Each CDR3 protein gets one entry after TCRdb re-called the PCR reads with MiXCR. Here the sample spans 200,000 to 250,000 distinct CDR3 sequences, roughly 10% being singletons. The input for sequencing was PBMCs, taken before TCRalphabeta/CD19-depleted stem cell transplant. The receptors here all came from a child under two years old with acute myeloid leukemia, due to receive a stem cell transplant.

Many counts were recorded for this clonotype. The J gene is TRBJ1-3, the V gene TRBV11-2; D gene ambiguous. The germline gives CDR1 SGHAT, CDR2 FQNNGV. This CDR3 is built from 15 residues. V lost 5 bases, J lost 1 base, and 12 bases lay in between. The CDR3 region is CASSPLSGSGNTIYF. CDR3 DNA sequence: TGTGCCAGCAGCCCCCTCTCGGGGTCTGGAAACACCATATATTTT.

This clonotype was seen many times. This sequence joins TRBV5-5 and TRBJ2-5, with 11 bases lining up with TRBD2. From germline, CDR1 is SGHKS and CDR2 YYEKEE (reference sequence). CDR3 length: 16 residues. Trimming at V came to 1 base and at J to 7 bases, leaving 9 bases not matched to a gene. CDR3 nucleotide sequence: TGTGCCAGCAGCTTGTTTGAACTAGCGGGAGTATGGACCCAGTACTTC. This codes for CASSLFELAGVWTQYF.

This clonotype was picked up many times. This chain links TRBV10-1 with TRBJ2-7; the D is unclear. V lost 6 bases and J 6 bases, leaving 12 bases between the germline ends. CDR3 length: 12 amino acids. Germline CDR1 and CDR2: WNHNN and SYGVQD (reference sequence). CDR3 sequence (DNA): TGCGCCAGCAGCAGGACGTATAGCGAGCAGTACTTC. It codes for CASSRTYSEQYF.

Many counts were recorded for this clonotype. The J gene is TRBJ2-7, the V gene TRBV20-1; D might be TRBD1 (6 bases). V lost 1 base and J lost 7, with 11 bases in between. This CDR3 spans 12 amino acids. Per the germline V gene, CDR1 is DFQATT and CDR2 is SNEGSKA (reference sequence). The CDR3 reads CSARVQGREQYF. CDR3 coding DNA: TGCAGTGCTAGAGTTCAGGGGAGAGAGCAGTACTTC.

Many counts were recorded for this clonotype. The rearrangement joins TRBV28 to TRBJ1-4, with 9 nucleotides matching TRBD1. Germline V gives CDR1 MDHEN, CDR2 SYDVKM. V lost 6 bases and J lost 7; bases outside the gene matches: 6. The CDR3 loop spans 14 amino acids. The CDR3 region is CASRLGQGAEKLFF. The CDR3 DNA reads TGTGCCAGCAGACTGGGACAGGGTGCTGAAAAACTGTTTTTT.

At least ten counts were recorded for this clonotype. The V gene is TRBV7-2, the J gene TRBJ1-2, with a weak D call TRBD1 (5 bases). Trimming left V 1 base short and J 3 bases short, with 6 bases between. The germline V gene has CDR1 SGHTA and CDR2 FQGNSA. The CDR3 consists of 13 residues. The CDR3 sequence: CASSLVGDYGYTF. Written as DNA, the CDR3 is TGTGCCAGCAGCTTAGTAGGGGACTATGGCTACACCTTC.

This clonotype was found a few times. J is TRBJ1-5 and V is TRBV19, with a tentative D call TRBD1 (6 bases). The CDR3 runs to 16 residues. Germline CDR1 and CDR2: LNHDA and SQIVND (reference sequence). The V gene lost 5 bases and the J gene lost 2 bases, with 16 bases spanning the gap. The CDR3 loop reads CASSPKDRFRNQPQHF. CDR3 bases: TGTGCCAGTAGTCCCAAGGACAGATTTCGCAATCAGCCCCAGCATTTT.

This clonotype was recorded many times. The chain joins TRBV12-3 or TRBV12-4 to TRBJ2-1; TRBD1 agrees at 9 bases. The ends lost 7 bases at V and 2 bases at J; junction bases unmatched: 6. This CDR3 spans 15 amino acids. Here the CDR3 reads CASTLGQGPYNEQFF. CDR3 nucleotides: TGTGCCAGCACCTTGGGACAGGGACCCTACAATGAGCAGTTCTTC.

The table lists this clonotype with many counts. The chain links TRBV29-1 to TRBJ2-3; perhaps TRBD1 as D (6 bases). V was cut by 4 bases and J by 2 bases, with 16 bases left in between. The germline CDR1 and CDR2 sequences are SQVTM and ANQGSEA. The CDR3 covers 15 residues. The CDR3 DNA follows: TGCAGCGTTGGGGGGCTTTGGGCCCCCACAGATACGCAGTATTTT. It encodes CSVGGLWAPTDTQYF.

This clonotype has only a few counts. A much larger clone differs from this one at a single base, so this may be a read error. The V call is TRBV5-6, the J call TRBJ2-1; 9 bases match TRBD2. CDR3 size: 15 residues. V lost 0 bases to trimming and J lost 9 bases; unmatched junction nucleotides: 7. Germline loops: CDR1 SGHDT, CDR2 YYEEEE. CDR3 nucleotides: TGTGCCAGCAGCTTGGCGGGACTAGCTGGAAGTGAGCAGTTCTTC. Protein product: CASSLAGLAGSEQFF.

V is TRBV20-1 and J is TRBJ2-4, with 13 bases lining up with TRBD2. Unmatched junction bases numbered 14, after V lost 6 bases and J lost 6 bases. This CDR3 is 17 amino acids long. CDR1 is DFQATT and CDR2 is SNEGSKA in the germline V gene (reference sequence). The CDR3, as DNA: TGCAGTGCCCTAGATCGGACTAGCGGGAGAAGTCCAAACATTCAGTACTTC. It encodes CSALDRTSGRSPNIQYF.

This clonotype was found many times. The chain links TRBV7-2 to TRBJ2-4; either TRBD1 or TRBD2 may supply D (7 bases each). Trimming stripped 6 bases from V and 5 bases from J, with 14 bases between. The length of the CDR3 is 14 residues. Looked up from germline, CDR1 is SGHTA and CDR2 is FQGNSA. The DNA for the CDR3 is TGTGCCAGCAGTACCAGGGGGGGGGAAAACATTCAGTACTTC. It translates to CASSTRGGENIQYF.

As for this clonotype: A much larger clone lies one base from this, so it may be a read error. The rearrangement joins TRBV20-1 to TRBJ2-7; D unresolved. V lost 4 bases and J 6 bases, leaving 10 bases between the germline ends. Germline values: CDR1 DFQATT, CDR2 SNEGSKA (reference sequence). The CDR3 length is 11 residues. The DNA of the CDR3 is TGCAGTGCTATTTCCTTGGGCGAGCAGTACTTC. Protein sequence: CSAISLGEQYF.

This clonotype was seen many times. The chain combines TRBV12-3 or TRBV12-4 with TRBJ2-7, with 8 bases lining up with TRBD2. Trimming cost V 9 bases and J 1 base; bases outside gene matches: 8. The length of the CDR3 is 14 residues. The CDR3 here is CASGLAGGSYEQYF. CDR3 coding DNA: TGTGCCAGTGGGCTTGCGGGAGGTTCCTACGAGCAGTACTTC.

This clonotype showed up many times. V gene TRBV5-1 combines with J gene TRBJ2-7, with D maybe TRBD1 (6 bases). V was pared by 6 bases and J by 2 bases, with 15 bases between. The CDR3 runs to 14 residues. CDR1 and CDR2 from the germline V gene are SGHRS and YFSETQ. The CDR3, as DNA: TGCGCCAGCAACCCCGGGACATCGGCCTACGAGCAGTACTTC. Translated: CASNPGTSAYEQYF. Drawing the rest from reference TRBV5-1 and TRBJ2-7, the complete variable domain is KAGVTQTPRYLIKTRGQQVTLSCSPISGHRSVSWYQQTPGQGLQFLFEYFSETQRNKGNFPGRFSGRQFSNSRSEMNVSTLELGDSALYLCASNPGTSAYEQYFGPGTRLTVT.

At least ten counts were recorded for this clonotype. The chain employs TRBV28 and TRBJ1-1; unclear D gene. The length of the CDR3 is 12 residues. Germline assignment: CDR1 MDHEN and CDR2 SYDVKM. With 8 bases removed from V and 4 bases from J, the gap between germline ends came to 11 bases. In DNA form, the CDR3 reads TGTGCCAGCGCCCAGGATCGCACTGAAGCTTTCTTT. This sequence encodes CASAQDRTEAFF.

At least ten counts were recorded for this clonotype. This chain joins TRBV29-1 and TRBJ1-1, with 8 positions matching TRBD1. Germline loops: CDR1 SQVTM, CDR2 ANQGSEA. Losses at the gene ends were 7 bases for V and 1 base for J; bases not matched to a gene: 5. The CDR3 runs 13 residues. The CDR3 sequence: CSATGTGNTEAFF. DNA for the CDR3: TGCAGCGCTACCGGGACAGGGAACACTGAAGCTTTCTTT.

This clonotype was detected a few times. The CDR3 is CASSWLREDTQYF. The CDR3 DNA sequence: TGCGCCAGCAGTTGGCTACGGGAAGATACGCAGTATTTT. The chain couples TRBV10-1 to TRBJ2-3, with D possibly being TRBD2 (5 bases). CDR1 is WNHNN, CDR2 SYGVQD, per germline (reference sequence). Trimming removed 5 bases at V and 5 bases at J, with 11 bases between. The length of the CDR3 is 13 residues.

This clonotype was seen many times. The rearrangement joins TRBV11-2 to TRBJ1-1; a possible D gene is TRBD1 (5 bases). Per germline, CDR1 SGHAT and CDR2 FQNNGV. Trimming cost V 5 bases and J 4 bases, with 14 bases left between them. CDR3 length equals 14 residues. The CDR3 spells CASSPPYGGTEAFF. The CDR3 coding sequence is TGTGCCAGCAGCCCCCCGTATGGGGGCACTGAAGCTTTCTTT.

The chain couples TRBV11-3 to TRBJ1-1; TRBD1 is a possible D gene (5 bases). The CDR3 is 13 residues long. Trimming cost V 4 bases and J 3 bases, with 9 bases left between them. Germline values: CDR1 SGHNT, CDR2 YENEEA. CDR3 DNA: TGTGCCAGCAGCTCCTCGGGGGACACTGAAGCTTTCTTT. Amino acid sequence: CASSSSGDTEAFF. Full variable domain (remainder filled in from reference TRBV11-3 and TRBJ1-1): EAGVVQSPRYKIIEKKQPVAFWCNPISGHNTLYWYLQNLGQGPELLIRYENEEAVDDSQLPKDRFSAERLKGVDSTLKIQPAELGDSAVYLCASSSSGDTEAFFGQGTRLTVV.